This TCR beta chain appears in the sequencing data of a study of T-cell reconstitution after alpha-beta-depleted transplantation in children. Ten or more counts support this clonotype. Its target is not known. This CDR3 is built from 15 residues. Germline V gene sequence: CDR1 SGHRS, CDR2 YFSETQ. The germline V and J ends were trimmed by 0 bases and 5 bases, with 14 bases remaining between them. TCRbeta library preparation incorporated unique molecular identifiers. TCRdb fed the PCR reads into MiXCR, producing one record per CDR3 protein. Of roughly 82,000 distinct CDR3 sequences listed, approximately 14% are singletons. General study findings and limits: A year post-transplant, T-cell counts and diversity derived mostly from newly produced T cells.

V is TRBV5-1 and J is TRBJ2-5; D call uncertain. This clonotype was sampled from a male patient between 2 and 9 years old who had a stem cell transplant for acute lymphoblastic leukemia, so the T cells may come from the graft donor. Specimen: PBMCs, mostly from graft donor cells, collected 180 days after TCRalphabeta/CD19-depleted stem cell transplant. This chain's CDR3 is CASSLALQDGETQYF. The CDR3 DNA reads TGCGCCAGCAGCTTGGCCCTCCAGGACGGGGAGACCCAGTACTTC.